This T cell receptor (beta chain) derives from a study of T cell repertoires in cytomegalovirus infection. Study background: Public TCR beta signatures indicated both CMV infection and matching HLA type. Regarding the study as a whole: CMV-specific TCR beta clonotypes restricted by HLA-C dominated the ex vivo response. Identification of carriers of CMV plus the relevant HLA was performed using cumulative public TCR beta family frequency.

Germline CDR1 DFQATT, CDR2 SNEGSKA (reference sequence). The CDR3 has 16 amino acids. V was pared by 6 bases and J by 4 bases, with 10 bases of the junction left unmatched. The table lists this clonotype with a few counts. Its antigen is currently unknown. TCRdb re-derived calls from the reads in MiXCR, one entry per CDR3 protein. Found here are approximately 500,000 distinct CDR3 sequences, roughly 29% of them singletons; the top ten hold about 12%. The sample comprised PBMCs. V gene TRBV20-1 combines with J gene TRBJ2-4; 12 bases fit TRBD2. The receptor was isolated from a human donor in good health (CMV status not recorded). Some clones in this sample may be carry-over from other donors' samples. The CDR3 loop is CSARPRLAGAKNIQYF. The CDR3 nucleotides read TGCAGTGCCCGACCACGACTAGCGGGAGCTAAAAACATTCAGTACTTC.